This T cell receptor beta chain was identified in a study of early T cells in non-severe SARS-CoV-2 infection. About the research overall: RNA in bulk from unsorted whole blood was sequenced, and chains were unpaired.

Regarding the study as a whole: A preference for anti-spike CD8 responses marked VDJdb matching, which missed private and CD4 specificities.

This clonotype was picked up many times. Its cognate antigen is unknown. Attachment of unique molecular identifiers was made to individual cDNA molecules. MiXCR, run by TCRdb on the 5' RACE reads, gives a single entry per CDR3 protein. The profile shows 40,000 to 50,000 distinct CDR3 sequences, roughly 5.7% of them singletons. This receptor was obtained from an adult who was a healthcare worker with PCR-confirmed SARS-CoV-2 infection or an uninfected control (not recorded which). Sample: whole blood, taken at baseline.

The CDR3 region has the DNA TGTGCCAGCAGTTACTCGAATCTTGGCACTGAAGCTTTCTTT. This translates into CASSYSNLGTEAFF. The chain is built from TRBV6-5 and TRBJ1-1; D ambiguous. This CDR3 spans 14 amino acids. V was pared by 0 bases and J by 4 bases, with 9 bases between. CDR1 is MNHEY and CDR2 is SVGAGI in the germline V gene.